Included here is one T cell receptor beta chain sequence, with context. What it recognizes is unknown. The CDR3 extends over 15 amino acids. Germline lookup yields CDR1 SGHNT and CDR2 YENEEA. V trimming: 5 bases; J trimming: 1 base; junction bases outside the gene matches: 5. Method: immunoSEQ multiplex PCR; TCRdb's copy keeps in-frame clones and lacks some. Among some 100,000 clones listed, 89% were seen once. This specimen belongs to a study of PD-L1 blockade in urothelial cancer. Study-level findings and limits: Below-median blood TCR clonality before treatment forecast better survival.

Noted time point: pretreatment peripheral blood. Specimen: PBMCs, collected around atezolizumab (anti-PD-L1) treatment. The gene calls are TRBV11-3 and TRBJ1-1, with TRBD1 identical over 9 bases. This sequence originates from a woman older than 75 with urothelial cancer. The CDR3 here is CASSGGTGKNTEAFF. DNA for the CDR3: TGTGCCAGCAGCGGGGGGACAGGGAAGAACACTGAAGCTTTCTTT.